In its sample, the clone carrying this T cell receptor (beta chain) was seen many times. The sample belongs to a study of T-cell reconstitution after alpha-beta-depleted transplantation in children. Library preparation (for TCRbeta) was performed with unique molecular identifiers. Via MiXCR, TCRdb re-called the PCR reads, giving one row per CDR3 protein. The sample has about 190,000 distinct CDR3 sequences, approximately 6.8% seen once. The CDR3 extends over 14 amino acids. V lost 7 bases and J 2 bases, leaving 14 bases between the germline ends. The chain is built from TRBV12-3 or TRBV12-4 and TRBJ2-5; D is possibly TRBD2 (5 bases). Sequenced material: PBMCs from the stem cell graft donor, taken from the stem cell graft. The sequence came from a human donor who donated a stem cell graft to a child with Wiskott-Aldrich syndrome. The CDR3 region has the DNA TGTGCCAGCACTACACGTAGGAGGCAAGAGACCCAGTACTTC. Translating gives CASTTRRRQETQYF.